Each of the 27 T cell receptor beta chains below was sequenced from the same sample in a study of T-cell reconstitution after alpha-beta-depleted transplantation in children. Preparation of the TCRbeta library used unique molecular identifiers. A single record per CDR3 protein comes from TCRdb applying MiXCR to the PCR reads. The table includes approximately 420,000 distinct CDR3 sequences, about a tenth detected once. This specimen was PBMCs from the stem cell graft donor, taken from the stem cell graft. These receptors originate from a human donor who donated a stem cell graft to a child with acute myeloid leukemia.

This clonotype was seen more than once but under ten times. The chain combines TRBV10-3 with TRBJ2-2; 7 bases are a match to TRBD2. Germline-derived CDR1 and CDR2 are ENHRY and SYGVKD. The V segment lost 3 bases and the J segment 6 bases; nucleotides outside the gene matches: 13. This CDR3 is 17 amino acids long. The CDR3 DNA reads TGTGCCATCAGTGAAAGAATGACTAGCTACCATTCCGGGGAGCTGTTTTTT. Translation: CAISERMTSYHSGELFF.

This clonotype has at least ten counts. V and J are TRBV5-1 and TRBJ1-2; D may be TRBD1 (6 bases). Looked up from germline, CDR1 is SGHRS and CDR2 is YFSETQ. With 4 bases removed from V and 2 bases from J, the gap between germline ends came to 12 bases. This CDR3 contains 14 residues. In nucleotides, the CDR3 is TGCGCCAGCAGCCCCCCCACAGGGAACTATGGCTACACCTTC. Its protein product is CASSPPTGNYGYTF.

The chain has TRBV12-3 or TRBV12-4 and TRBJ1-3; D is possibly TRBD1 (5 bases). The CDR3 length is 16 residues. Between the trimmed V and J ends, which lost 0 bases and 0 bases, there was a span of 9 bases. CDR3 loop: CASSLAYRNSGNTIYF. In DNA, the CDR3 is TGTGCCAGCAGTTTAGCGTACAGGAACTCTGGAAACACCATATATTTT.

The chain employs TRBV5-1 and TRBJ2-5; D may correspond to TRBD1 or TRBD2 (6 bases each). The CDR3 has 14 residues. The V and J ends lost 3 bases and 4 bases respectively, with 13 bases between them. Germline CDR1 is SGHRS and CDR2 is YFSETQ. The DNA of the CDR3 is TGCGCCAGCAGCTCGGGACCGGGGGCAGAGACCCAGTACTTC. Encoded protein: CASSSGPGAETQYF.

This clonotype was observed a few times. This chain uses TRBV12-3 or TRBV12-4 with TRBJ1-2; perhaps TRBD1 as D (5 bases). The CDR3 covers 14 residues. V lost 2 bases to trimming and J lost 7 bases, with 14 bases between them. CDR3 DNA: TGTGCCAGCAGTTTAAAAAGGGGCCTGGGTGGCTACACCTTC. Protein sequence: CASSLKRGLGGYTF.

This clonotype occurred many times. V and J are TRBV3-1 and TRBJ2-1, with 13 positions matching TRBD2. The trim removed 1 base at V and 0 bases at J, leaving 3 bases unmatched. The CDR3 is 18 residues long. Germline V gives CDR1 LGHDT, CDR2 YNNKEL (reference sequence). The CDR3 is CASSQGTSGSYSYNEQFF. The DNA for the CDR3 is TGTGCCAGCAGCCAAGGGACTAGCGGGAGTTACTCCTACAATGAGCAGTTCTTC.

This clonotype occurred a few times. V and J are TRBV12-3 or TRBV12-4 and TRBJ2-3, with 8 bases fitting TRBD1. The CDR3 is made up of 16 amino acids. Trimming removed 5 bases from V and 4 bases from J; junction bases left unmatched: 11. CDR3 protein: CASSPRTGSWADTQYF. The DNA of the CDR3 is TGTGCCAGCAGTCCGCGGACAGGGTCGTGGGCAGATACGCAGTATTTT.

The chain carries TRBV5-6 and TRBJ2-7; the D is unclear. Per the germline V gene, CDR1 is SGHDT and CDR2 is YYEEEE. Trimming cost V 4 bases and J 0 bases, with 14 bases left between them. The CDR3 sequence is 15 residues long. CDR3 DNA: TGTGCCAGCAGCCCCCGTGGCAGGACCTCCTACGAGCAGTACTTC. This gives the protein CASSPRGRTSYEQYF.

This clonotype was counted many times. The J gene is TRBJ1-1, the V gene TRBV29-1; the D is unclear. Germline lookup yields CDR1 SQVTM and CDR2 ANQGSEA. Trimming took 7 bases from V and 0 from J, leaving 6 bases between them. The CDR3 totals 11 residues. The CDR3 reads CSGRMNTEAFF. The CDR3 DNA follows: TGCAGCGGACGGATGAACACTGAAGCTTTCTTT.

V usage is TRBV30 and J usage is TRBJ1-5, with D unclear. The CDR3 spans 14 residues. CDR1 GTSNPN and CDR2 SVGIG come from the germline V gene (reference sequence). The germline V and J ends were trimmed by 1 base and 0 bases, with 7 bases remaining between them. The CDR3 nucleotides read TGTGCCTGGAGTGGTGAGATTAGCAATCAGCCCCAGCATTTT. Residues: CAWSGEISNQPQHF.

CDR3 protein: CASSLRRDEQYF. The CDR3 nucleotides are TGTGCCAGCAGCTTAAGGCGGGACGAGCAGTACTTC. The rearrangement uses TRBV7-2 and TRBJ2-7; D might be TRBD2 (5 bases). Germline CDR1 SGHTA, CDR2 FQGNSA. The CDR3 has 12 amino acids. With 2 bases removed from V and 5 bases from J, the gap between germline ends came to 7 bases.

This clonotype appeared a few times. The V call is TRBV20-1, the J call TRBJ1-5; TRBD1 agrees at 8 bases. With V trimmed by 1 base and J by 4 bases, 3 bases remained unmatched. Germline CDR1 and CDR2: DFQATT and SNEGSKA (reference sequence). This CDR3 region has 14 residues. The CDR3, as DNA: TGCAGTGCTAGAGTCGGGACAGGTAATCAGCCCCAGCATTTT. Translation: CSARVGTGNQPQHF.

This clonotype showed up just a few times. The DNA for the CDR3 is TGCAGTGCTAGAGAGGCTACCCTCTCTGGGGCCAACGTCCTGACTTTC. It encodes CSAREATLSGANVLTF. V usage is TRBV20-1 and J usage is TRBJ2-6; D gene unclear. Per the germline V gene, CDR1 is DFQATT and CDR2 is SNEGSKA (reference sequence). Trimming removed 0 bases from V and 0 bases from J, with 9 bases in between. The CDR3 length is 16 residues.

The CDR3 protein is CASNGGGSYEQYF. The CDR3 DNA sequence: TGTGCCAGCAATGGCGGGGGGTCCTACGAGCAGTACTTC. The V gene is TRBV7-8, the J gene TRBJ2-7; 8 nucleotides line up with TRBD2. CDR3 length: 13 residues. Germline CDR1 and CDR2: SGHVS and FQNEAQ. The trim removed 7 bases at V and 1 base at J, leaving 3 bases unmatched.

This chain connects TRBV6-1 to TRBJ2-3; 8 bases match TRBD2. There are 14 residues in the CDR3. J gave up 4 bases and V 11 bases, and 11 bases lay outside the gene matches. Germline assignment: CDR1 MNHNS and CDR2 SASEGT. The CDR3, as DNA: TGTGCCGGAGGGATGACTAGCGCTGCAGATACGCAGTATTTT. This codes for CAGGMTSAADTQYF.

This rearrangement joins TRBV4-1 to TRBJ2-5, with TRBD2 as a possible D gene (5 bases). The germline V gene has CDR1 MGHRA and CDR2 YSYEKL. The ends were cut back, 1 base at V and 2 bases at J, with 14 bases in the middle. The CDR3 covers 16 residues. The DNA for the CDR3 is TGCGCCAGCAGCCAAGGGAGTTTACTAGGGCAAGAGACCCAGTACTTC. Encoded protein: CASSQGSLLGQETQYF.

This clonotype was counted ten times or more. The V and J genes are TRBV10-3 and TRBJ2-2; 13 bases are a match to TRBD2. This CDR3 has 16 residues. Germline V gene data show CDR1 as ENHRY and CDR2 as SYGVKD. The junction had 3 bases not matched to a gene; V was cut back by 7 bases and J by 1 base. The CDR3 bases are TGTGCCATCAAACGGACTAGCGGGAGGAACACCGGGGAGCTGTTTTTT. This encodes CAIKRTSGRNTGELFF.

This clonotype was seen more than once but under ten times. The chain combines TRBV29-1 with TRBJ2-7, with D possibly being TRBD2 (5 bases). The CDR3 consists of 14 residues. Germline CDR1 reads SQVTM; CDR2 reads ANQGSEA. V lost 4 bases to trimming and J lost 1 base, with 14 bases between them. The CDR3 protein is CSVAWRTPSYEQYF. CDR3 DNA sequence: TGCAGCGTTGCCTGGAGGACGCCTTCCTACGAGCAGTACTTC.

This clonotype has only a few counts. V and J are TRBV7-2 and TRBJ2-3; D is unresolved. Germline V gene data show CDR1 as SGHTA and CDR2 as FQGNSA. The length of the CDR3 is 13 residues. The V and J ends lost 0 bases and 6 bases respectively, with 7 bases between them. CDR3 region: CASSLAPYDTQYF. The CDR3 nucleotides are TGTGCCAGCAGCTTAGCGCCGTATGATACGCAGTATTTT.

The chain is built from TRBV9 and TRBJ2-2, with 8 bases identical to TRBD1. The V and J ends lost 0 bases and 5 bases, in that order; junction bases with no gene match: 3. The CDR3 has 15 residues. Germline values: CDR1 SGDLS, CDR2 YYNGEE. In nucleotides, the CDR3 is TGTGCCAGCAGCGTAGGACAGGGGTATACCGGGGAGCTGTTTTTT. Translation gives CASSVGQGYTGELFF.

V gene TRBV5-5 combines with J gene TRBJ1-5, with a weak D call TRBD1 (6 bases). This CDR3 region has 17 residues. The germline CDR1 and CDR2 sequences are SGHKS and YYEKEE (reference sequence). Trimming removed 4 bases from V and 2 bases from J, with 19 bases in between. CDR3 sequence reads: CASSRDGGGGGNQPQHF. In nucleotides, the CDR3 is TGTGCCAGCAGCCGCGACGGGGGCGGCGGGGGCAATCAGCCCCAGCATTTT.

In DNA form, the CDR3 reads TGTGCCAGCAGCGGACAACCGGGACAGGGCCCTTATAGCAATCAGCCCCAGCATTTT. Residues: CASSGQPGQGPYSNQPQHF. The genes are TRBV25-1 and TRBJ1-5; 9 bases align to TRBD1. With V trimmed by 6 bases and J by 0 bases, 15 bases remained unmatched. Per germline, CDR1 MGHDK and CDR2 SYGVNS. This CDR3 has 19 residues. Filled out from reference TRBV25-1 and TRBJ1-5, the complete variable domain reads EADIYQTPRYLVIGTGKKITLECSQTMGHDKMYWYQQDPGMELHLIHYSYGVNSTEKGDLSSESTVSRIRTEHFPLTLESARPSHTSQYLCASSGQPGQGPYSNQPQHFGDGTRLSIL.

This clonotype has a count of ten or more. CDR3: CATRINPYNEQFF. As DNA, the CDR3 is TGTGCCACCAGAATTAATCCATACAATGAGCAGTTCTTC. The rearrangement uses TRBV27 and TRBJ2-1; D remains ambiguous. Germline CDR1 and CDR2: MNHEY and SMNVEV (reference sequence). V lost 10 bases, J lost 4 bases, and 14 bases lay in between. The CDR3 has 13 residues.

This clonotype came up a few times. This rearrangement joins TRBV6-5 to TRBJ2-5, with a tentative D call TRBD1 (6 bases). Trimming shortened V by 8 bases and J by 14 bases, and 18 bases separated the two germline ends. The CDR3 loop spans 11 amino acids. The germline CDR1 and CDR2 sequences are MNHEY and SVGAGI. The CDR3, as DNA: TGTGCCAGCGGTGTGCGACAGGAAACTTACTTC. Protein product: CASGVRQETYF.

This clonotype was recorded many times. This chain joins TRBV21-1 and TRBJ2-5; no DNA check was done on the table's D call, TRBD1. TRBV21-1 constitutes a pseudogene. CDR3 length: 15 amino acids. The CDR3 is CASSKRGAPRETQYF. The CDR3 DNA is TGTGCCAGCAGCAAGCGGGGGGCGCCAAGGGAGACCCAGTACTTC.

The rearrangement links TRBV20-1 to TRBJ1-2, with 7 positions matching TRBD1. The CDR3 spans 15 residues. V lost 0 bases and J lost 4; bases outside the gene matches: 8. CDR1 and CDR2 (germline): DFQATT, SNEGSKA (reference sequence). CDR3 coding DNA: TGCAGTGCTAGAGATAACAGGGGAACTATCTATGGCTACACCTTC. Translated, it gives CSARDNRGTIYGYTF.

Ten or more counts support this clonotype. This sequence joins TRBV25-1 and TRBJ2-7; 9 bases align to TRBD2. V shed 9 bases and J 3 bases; nucleotides not matched to a gene: 0. The CDR3 is made up of 11 amino acids. Looked up from germline, CDR1 is MGHDK and CDR2 is SYGVNS. The CDR3: CASSGSYEQYV. CDR3 DNA: TGTGCCAGTAGCGGGAGCTACGAGCAGTACGTC.